This T cell receptor (beta chain) came from a study of spatial heterogeneity in lung cancer. Study in general: Donation came from some 72 patients with untreated early-stage non-small cell lung cancer. Any follow-up PBMC samples that were available went on to be sequenced, and the median time to follow-up was around 2 years after resection.

This clonotype showed up many times. Time point reported: blood at routine non-recurrence follow-up after resection. Unsorted samples of tumor, nontumor lung or frozen PBMC had their whole RNA sequenced. A unique molecular identifier was carried by every single TCR cDNA molecule. A single record per CDR3 protein comes from TCRdb applying MiXCR to the 5' RACE reads. The data hold about 46,000 distinct CDR3 sequences, with about 11% observed a single time. The receptor was isolated from a male donor with early-stage non-small cell lung cancer. The sequencing used PBMCs, collected at follow-up.

The CDR3 sequence: CASSFGTGRMYEQYF. The DNA of the CDR3 is TGCGCCAGCAGCTTCGGGACAGGGAGGATGTACGAGCAGTACTTC. The chain has TRBV5-1 and TRBJ2-7; 9 positions agree with TRBD1. The V and J ends lost 2 bases and 4 bases, in that order; junction bases with no gene match: 7. The CDR3 sequence is 15 residues long. The germline CDR1 and CDR2 sequences are SGHRS and YFSETQ.